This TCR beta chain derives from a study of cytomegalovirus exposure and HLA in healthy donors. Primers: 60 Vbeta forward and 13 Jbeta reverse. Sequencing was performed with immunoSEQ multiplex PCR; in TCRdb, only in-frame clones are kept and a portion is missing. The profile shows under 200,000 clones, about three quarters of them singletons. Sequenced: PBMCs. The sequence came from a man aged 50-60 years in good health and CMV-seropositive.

The CDR3 sequence is CASSDTGSTNEKLFF. CDR3 nucleotide sequence: TGTGCCAGTAGTGACACAGGATCAACTAATGAAAAACTGTTTTTT. This chain links TRBV19 with TRBJ1-4; possible D gene TRBD1, 5 bases. This CDR3 spans 15 amino acids. V was trimmed by 5 bases and J by 0 bases, leaving 10 bases between them. The V gene's germline CDR1 is LNHDA and CDR2 SQIVND (reference sequence).